This T cell receptor (beta chain) derives from a study of blood T cell repertoires in COVID-19. Germline V CDR1 and CDR2: KGHDR, SFDVKD. The CDR3 extends over 14 amino acids. V lost 5 bases and J lost 9; bases outside the gene matches: 8. The assay was immunoSEQ multiplex PCR, and TCRdb's table has in-frame clones only and misses some. This sample carries nearly 250,000 clones, more than 75% of them seen once, and the ten largest clones take around 2.1%. V gene TRBV24-1 combines with J gene TRBJ2-1; 8 bases fit TRBD2. The sequenced sample was PBMCs or T cells enriched from blood (not recorded which). The TCR was taken from a woman between 45 and 65 years old who had recovered from COVID-19. CDR3: CATSGGRLGIEQFF. As DNA, the CDR3 is TGTGCCACCAGTGGCGGGAGGTTGGGGATTGAGCAGTTCTTC.